The 8 T cell receptor beta chains below come from one sample, sequenced in a study of blood T cells in healthy people across ages. A sample-barcoded 5' primer and a J-beta primer mix were used in a second PCR of about 7 to 12 cycles. TCRdb redid the calling of the 5' RACE reads with MiXCR, one entry per CDR3 protein. The sample holds about 780,000 distinct CDR3 sequences, roughly 46% seen once. Sequenced input: blood. These receptors were obtained from a man of 80 years or more in good health.

This chain uses TRBV3-1 with TRBJ2-1, with a tentative D call TRBD2 (7 bases). Germline V lookup: CDR1 LGHDT, CDR2 YNNKEL (reference sequence). The CDR3 totals 13 residues. The germline V and J ends were trimmed by 2 bases and 9 bases, with 11 bases remaining between them. CDR3: CASSQRGGSEQFF. CDR3 nucleotide sequence: TGTGCCAGCAGCCAAAGGGGGGGATCTGAGCAGTTCTTC.

This chain connects TRBV9 to TRBJ2-5; D is undetermined. In germline, CDR1 is SGDLS, CDR2 YYNGEE. The CDR3 spans 13 residues. Trimming took off 2 bases at V and 11 bases at J, with 16 bases between the two ends. As DNA, the CDR3 is TGTGCCAGCAGCGTTTTCATTGGGGATGAGCAGTACTTC. Its translation is CASSVFIGDEQYF.

This clonotype was seen once. A read error may be the cause here, since a much bigger clone is one base away. This chain links TRBV5-1 with TRBJ2-3; a weak D match, TRBD2 (6 bases). Germline loops: CDR1 SGHRS, CDR2 YFSETQ. There are 14 residues in the CDR3. The CDR3 region has the DNA TGCGCCGGCAGCTGGGGGGACGTCTCAGATACGCAGTATTTT. Amino acids: CAGSWGDVSDTQYF. Full variable domain (outside the CDR3, taken from reference TRBV5-1 and TRBJ2-3): KAGVTQTPRYLIKTRGQQVTLSCSPISGHRSVSWYQQTPGQGLQFLFEYFSETQRNKGNFPGRFSGRQFSNSRSEMNVSTLELGDSALYLCAGSWGDVSDTQYFGPGTRLTVL.

This clonotype appeared a few times. The chain recombines TRBV28 with TRBJ2-1, with D possibly being TRBD1 (5 bases). The CDR3 loop spans 17 amino acids. The germline V gene encodes CDR1 MDHEN and CDR2 SYDVKM. V was trimmed by 4 bases and J by 5 bases, leaving 21 bases between them. The CDR3, as DNA: TGTGCCAGCAGTTCCGGAATCGTGGGGCGCGGAGACAATGAGCAGTTCTTC. This gives the protein CASSSGIVGRGDNEQFF.

The rearrangement joins TRBV4-2 to TRBJ2-5; TRBD2 agrees at 12 bases. The CDR3 extends over 17 amino acids. The V gene end was trimmed by 4 bases and the J gene end by 5 bases; junction bases not matched to a gene: 11. Germline V lookup: CDR1 LGHNA, CDR2 YNFKEQ. The CDR3 nucleotides read TGTGCCAGCAGCCGAGAGCTAGCGGGAGGGCCAGGGGAGACCCAGTACTTC. Protein product: CASSRELAGGPGETQYF.

V and J are TRBV27 and TRBJ1-1; TRBD1 is a possible D gene (5 bases). The V and J ends lost 5 bases and 0 bases respectively, with 13 bases between them. The CDR3 has 15 residues. Germline CDR1 reads MNHEY; CDR2 reads SMNVEV (reference sequence). The CDR3 bases are TGTGCCAGCAGTCCCTCGGACACGTTGAACACTGAAGCTTTCTTT. Residues: CASSPSDTLNTEAFF.

This clonotype was observed a handful of times. The rearrangement links TRBV7-9 to TRBJ2-3, with D hard to call. CDR1 is SEHNR and CDR2 is FQNEAQ in the germline V gene (reference sequence). CDR3 size: 16 residues. V was clipped by 6 bases and J by 2 bases, with 18 bases between them. DNA of the CDR3: TGTGCCAGCAGTCAGGCCGCACACGAAGACACAGATACGCAGTATTTT. Its protein is CASSQAAHEDTDTQYF.

The V gene is TRBV5-1, the J gene TRBJ2-4; D is ambiguous. Trimming removed 7 bases at V and 0 bases at J, with 11 bases between. This CDR3 has 14 amino acids. The V gene's germline CDR1 is SGHRS and CDR2 YFSETQ. Written as DNA, the CDR3 is TGCGCCAGCCGGCCGGGCCTAGCCAAAAACATTCAGTACTTC. Protein product: CASRPGLAKNIQYF.